The clone carrying this T cell receptor (beta chain) appeared a single time. Sequencing used immunoSEQ multiplex PCR; TCRdb keeps in-frame clones, though not all of them. The sample yields 55,000 to 65,000 clones, roughly 93% seen once. Germline V CDR1 and CDR2: SGHAT, FQNNGV. CDR3 length equals 13 residues. Deletions cut 5 bases from V and 5 bases from J, with 12 bases between. These data belong to a study of human versus mouse CDR3 diversity and MHC coevolution. Study-level background: immunoSEQ was reported to reach one in 200,000 T cells sensitivity.

This receptor was identified in a person between 60 and 70 years old in good health. Input material: naive CD4+ T cells from blood. The subset denotes: CD45RO-negative CD62L-positive naive CD4 T cells. The chain recombines TRBV11-2 with TRBJ1-1; weak D call: TRBD1 (5 bases). In nucleotides, the CDR3 is TGTGCCAGCAGCCGCGGGACGGAAACTGAAGCTTTCTTT. Translation gives CASSRGTETEAFF. Together with reference TRBV11-2 and TRBJ1-1, the CDR3 gives the full variable domain: EAGVAQSPRYKIIEKRQSVAFWCNPISGHATLYWYQQILGQGPKLLIQFQNNGVVDDSQLPKDRFSAERLKGVDSTLKIQPAKLEDSAVYLCASSRGTETEAFFGQGTRLTVV.